This T cell receptor (beta chain) came from a study of T-cell reconstitution after alpha-beta-depleted transplantation in children. Study-level points and caveats: The study traced high day-60 TCRbeta diversity in some patients to surviving recipient T cells and thymic progenitors. Once a year had passed after transplant, T-cell counts and diversity came mostly from newly produced T cells. About two months after transplant, alpha-beta T cells reportedly came from several hundred expanded graft clones.

Molecular barcoding with unique molecular identifiers was used for the TCRbeta library. TCRdb re-called the PCR reads through MiXCR, storing one row per CDR3 protein. This sample has hundreds of thousands of distinct CDR3 sequences; 15% to 20% occur once, and the top ten carry roughly 40%. This clonotype showed up many times. As yet, its antigen is unknown. CDR1 and CDR2 (germline): SGDLS, YYNGEE. Between the trimmed V and J ends, which lost 1 base and 4 bases, there was a span of 12 bases. The CDR3 covers 15 residues. Specimen: PBMCs, mostly from graft donor cells, collected 360 days after TCRalphabeta/CD19-depleted stem cell transplant. The TCR sequence derives from a male patient under 10 years old who had a stem cell transplant for acute lymphoblastic leukemia, so the T cells may come from the graft donor. The chain combines TRBV9 with TRBJ2-1; D tentatively reads TRBD1 or TRBD2 (6 bases each). The CDR3 nucleotides are TGTGCCAGCAGCGTAATAGGGGGGAGTTACAATGAGCAGTTCTTC. Protein: CASSVIGGSYNEQFF.